This note documents a single T cell receptor (beta chain) sequence. These data are taken from a study of blood T cell repertoires in COVID-19. Across the study: COVID-19 samples from acute and convalescent phases originated in the United States, Italy and Spain.

TCRdb's copy holds only in-frame clones and misses some; the assay was immunoSEQ multiplex PCR. The repertoire has 130,000 or so clones, about 86% of them found once; the top ten carry about 8%. Germline V gene data show CDR1 as SGDLS and CDR2 as YYNGEE. V dropped 3 bases and J dropped 4; count of bases not matched to a gene: 6. This CDR3 spans 15 amino acids. The sequence was obtained from a woman aged 55-70 years with acute or convalescent COVID-19. The sequenced material came from peripheral blood. The J gene is TRBJ2-1, the V gene TRBV9; 8 bases are shared with TRBD1. CDR3 sequence (DNA): TGTGCCAGCAGCGACGGACAGGGAGCGTACAATGAGCAGTTCTTC. This codes for CASSDGQGAYNEQFF.